Presented here are 4 T cell receptor beta chains from one specimen sequenced in a study of blood T cell repertoires in COVID-19. Assay: immunoSEQ multiplex PCR; the TCRdb copy retains only in-frame clones and omits some. The sample lists fewer than 110,000 clones, 80% to 85% occurring once. Sequenced: peripheral blood. These receptors all come from a human donor in a cohort sampled during active COVID-19.

This chain links TRBV11-2 with TRBJ1-1, with a possible D match to TRBD1 (5 bases). Trimming stripped 5 bases from V and 4 bases from J, with 14 bases between. Germline CDR1 and CDR2: SGHAT and FQNNGV. The CDR3 sequence is 14 residues long. The CDR3 here is CASSPPGGGTEAFF. The CDR3 bases are TGTGCCAGCAGCCCTCCCGGGGGAGGCACTGAAGCTTTCTTT.

DNA for the CDR3: TGTGCCACCAGTGACATCACAGGACTAGCGGGATACAATGAGCAGTTCTTC. Translating it yields CATSDITGLAGYNEQFF. The genes are TRBV24-1 and TRBJ2-1, with TRBD2 matching over 12 bases. Germline V gene data show CDR1 as KGHDR and CDR2 as SFDVKD. This CDR3 is 17 amino acids long. J was trimmed by 4 bases and V by 4 bases; bases with no gene match: 7.

V and J are TRBV18 and TRBJ1-4, with D uncertain. The CDR3 loop spans 13 amino acids. The V gene lost 2 bases and the J gene lost 8 bases, with 9 bases spanning the gap. Per germline, CDR1 KGHSH and CDR2 LQKENI. The CDR3 DNA is TGTGCCAGCTCACCAGGACTTTTCGAAAAACTGTTTTTT. Its translation is CASSPGLFEKLFF.

This clone was observed a few times. The rearrangement uses TRBV7-3 and TRBJ2-1; D may be TRBD2 (6 bases). This CDR3 has 14 residues. V gave up 5 bases and J gave up 9 bases, with 17 bases separating them. Germline lookup yields CDR1 SGHTA and CDR2 FQGTGA. CDR3 nucleotides: TGTGCCAGCAGCCCCGAGCCGGTGGGGGGTGAGCAGTTCTTC. Amino acids: CASSPEPVGGEQFF.